Included here is one T cell receptor beta chain sequence, with context. The antigen it recognizes is unknown. No much larger clonotype is one base removed from it; base qualities were not supplied. The data belong to a study of shared clonotypes between healthy human individuals (TCRdb year 2020). Notes on the research overall: A couple of women and a few men aged 18 to 49 years were included in the cohort. Per donor, three plates each were used for CD4 naive and CD4 memory, two for CD8 naive, and one for CD8 memory. To estimate repertoire size and how much clonotypes are shared between individuals, the study performed deep sequencing of blood TCR repertoires from roughly five healthy adults. To increase sequencing depth and limit assay-specific biases, TCR repertoire library preparation and sequencing were carried out by different laboratories using diverse techniques. Leukapheresis yielded between about 0.9 and 9 billion PBMCs per donor.

Using the deep immunoSEQ assay, TCR CDR3 regions were amplified from genomic DNA by multiplex PCR. For each cell subset, the extracted genomic DNA was distributed evenly across all wells of several immunoSEQ 96-well plates, and each plate served as one replicate. For sorted subsets, around 200 ng genomic DNA, equal to 30,000 to 35,000 T cell genomes, was loaded into each replicate PCR. Purified libraries were quantified with a Qubit 3.0 fluorometer, sized on a Bioanalyzer 2100, and re-quantified with the KAPA Library Quantification kit. Every immunoSEQ 96-well plate was sequenced on a dedicated single-read 150-cycle Illumina NextSeq 550 flow cell. The paper's processing steps were these. Because the immunoSEQ output included only junctional sequences and no quality scores, the filtering could not be the same as the filtering used for full-length reads. To assign V/J genes and CDR3, sequences were annotated against IMGT germline references using PyIR, a Python wrapper for IgBLAST v1.9. Any read was removed if the V/J assignment was weak (E-value above 1e-6), the CDR3 was missing, or the read contained stop codons, out-of-frame junctions, or ambiguous translated residues. V3J clonotypes were defined by identical inferred V gene, J gene, and CDR3 amino acid sequence. The percentage overlap between two repertoires was calculated by dividing the number of shared unique clonotypes by the size of the smaller repertoire. Richness of each repertoire was evaluated using RTK rarefaction, the Chao1 estimator, and Recon v2.1 estimates of unobserved clonotypes. For all TCRbeta clonotypes obtained by the gDNA method from a few donors, generation probabilities were computed with OLGA. Here the immuneACCESS table is served through TCRdb, limited to in-frame sequences with V and J called. Missing clones are a known gap in these copies; in checked studies unresolved V genes cover under half, and the rest lacks a known reason. V and J calls and clone size are copied from that table; D and trimming were computed from the DNA. Present in this sample are some 1.5 million clones, around 98% of which were seen just once. Around 0.45% of the sample comes from the top ten.

Measured from the cysteine to the phenylalanine, the CDR3 is 15 residues long. Just CDR3 DNA is preserved here, 45 bases in frame from base 1. Based on the germline V gene, the CDR1 and CDR2 sequences are WSHSY and SAAADI. The junction shows trimming of 4 bases on V and 4 bases on J, and the gene matches do not reach 4 bases of it. Donors were healthy HIV-negative adults with no recently reported acute infections or vaccinations. Only Caucasian adults living in Nashville, Tennessee, USA were represented among the donors. CD4+ T cells were enriched through magnetic negative selection, after which naive cells were positively selected on CD45RA and the remaining negative fraction served as the memory subset. Blood was obtained by leukapheresis, after which PBMCs were separated by Ficoll-Histopaque density gradient centrifugation and cryopreserved in liquid nitrogen vapor phase. Analytical flow cytometry was used to check the purity and quantity of each magnetically sorted T cell population. From each sorted fraction, genomic DNA was isolated and quantified by UV absorbance on a Nanodrop 2000c.

Study-wide findings and limitations: Sharing across a few donors was observed for about 5% of naive CD4, about 3.2% of naive CD8, 2% to 2.5% of memory CD4, and over 0.3% of memory CD8 clonotypes. Naive subsets generally had larger estimated clonotype richness than memory subsets did. Because the study included a small number of donors, the genetic and exposure-history diversity represented was limited. Even with the large sequencing depth, rarefaction of the sorted-subset datasets indicated that sequencing was incomplete. Based on pairwise subsampling, the degree of clonotype sharing among donors was expected to be affected by sequencing depth. Only blood was sampled, and tissue TCR repertoires likely differ from those in blood. Clonotypes shared by all four sorted-subset donors showed higher generation probabilities than non-shared clonotypes.

The chain is made from TRBV10-2 and TRBJ2-1; TRBD1 matches 10 bases in the middle. This clonotype originated in a man under 40 in good health. Source material: naive CD4+ T cells sorted from blood. Reading the label with the study, this specimen's cell subset or site is: CD45RA+ positively selected. At the DNA level, the sequence is TGCGCCAGCAGTGGGGACAGGGGATTTTACAATGAGCAGTTCTTC. Its translation is CASSGDRGFYNEQFF.